The present entry profiles one TCR beta chain with its context. Its target is not known. CDR1 SGDLS and CDR2 YYNGEE come from the germline V gene. The CDR3 covers 13 residues. V shed 2 bases and J shed 1 base, with 6 bases lying between them. The entry originates in a study of identifying expanded T cells in peripheral blood. Study results and caveats: About 1.3 clones differed between technical replicates, versus approximately 16 and 19 over time. Across healthy donors, higher total template counts meant significantly greater approximately two-week count variance.

The data were produced by immunoSEQ multiplex PCR, yet TCRdb's version contains in-frame clones alone and is incomplete. The table has approximately 90,000 clones, around 87% seen once. The source material was blood. The rearrangement joins TRBV9 to TRBJ1-1; D is unclear. The receptor comes from a person aged 18 to 70 in good health. Here the CDR3 DNA reads TGTGCCAGCAGCGTTTTCTCGAACACTGAAGCTTTCTTT. It yields the protein CASSVFSNTEAFF.